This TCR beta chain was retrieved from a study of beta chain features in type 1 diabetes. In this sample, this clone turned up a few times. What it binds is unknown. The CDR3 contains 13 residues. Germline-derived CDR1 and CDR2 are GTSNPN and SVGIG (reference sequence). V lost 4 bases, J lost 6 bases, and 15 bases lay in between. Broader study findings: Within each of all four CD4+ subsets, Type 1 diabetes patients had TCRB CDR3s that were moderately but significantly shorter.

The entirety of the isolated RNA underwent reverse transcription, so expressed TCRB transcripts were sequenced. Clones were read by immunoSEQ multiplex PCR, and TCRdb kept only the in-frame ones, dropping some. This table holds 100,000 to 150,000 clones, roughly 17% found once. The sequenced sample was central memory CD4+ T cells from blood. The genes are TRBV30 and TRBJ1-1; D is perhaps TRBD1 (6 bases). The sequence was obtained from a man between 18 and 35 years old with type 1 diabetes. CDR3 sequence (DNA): TGTGCCTGGAAGTTACAGGGACCCCCTGAAGCTTTCTTT. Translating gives CAWKLQGPPEAFF.